This T cell receptor beta chain was recorded in a study of T cells in localized non-small cell lung cancer. Study-level points and caveats: Highest T cell clonality was seen in uninvolved adjacent lung, surpassing that measured in tumor. Adjacent lung was found to contain a median approximately 60 of the top 100 tumor clones.

CDR1 and CDR2 (germline): SEHNR, FQNEAQ (reference sequence). This CDR3 is built from 13 residues. Trimming removed 1 base from V and 5 bases from J, with 6 bases in between. Generated by immunoSEQ multiplex PCR, the TCRdb table keeps only in-frame clones and is missing some. This table has around 23,000 clones, about nine tenths appearing once. A word on this clone: The antigen remains undetermined.

The material was peripheral blood, obtained before any cancer treatment. This sequence was found in a woman aged 35 to 69 with stage I lung adenocarcinoma. The chain recombines TRBV7-9 with TRBJ2-1, with a tentative D call TRBD1 (5 bases). The chain's CDR3 is CASSLGQNNEQFF. Written as DNA, the CDR3 is TGTGCCAGCAGCTTAGGACAGAACAATGAGCAGTTCTTC.